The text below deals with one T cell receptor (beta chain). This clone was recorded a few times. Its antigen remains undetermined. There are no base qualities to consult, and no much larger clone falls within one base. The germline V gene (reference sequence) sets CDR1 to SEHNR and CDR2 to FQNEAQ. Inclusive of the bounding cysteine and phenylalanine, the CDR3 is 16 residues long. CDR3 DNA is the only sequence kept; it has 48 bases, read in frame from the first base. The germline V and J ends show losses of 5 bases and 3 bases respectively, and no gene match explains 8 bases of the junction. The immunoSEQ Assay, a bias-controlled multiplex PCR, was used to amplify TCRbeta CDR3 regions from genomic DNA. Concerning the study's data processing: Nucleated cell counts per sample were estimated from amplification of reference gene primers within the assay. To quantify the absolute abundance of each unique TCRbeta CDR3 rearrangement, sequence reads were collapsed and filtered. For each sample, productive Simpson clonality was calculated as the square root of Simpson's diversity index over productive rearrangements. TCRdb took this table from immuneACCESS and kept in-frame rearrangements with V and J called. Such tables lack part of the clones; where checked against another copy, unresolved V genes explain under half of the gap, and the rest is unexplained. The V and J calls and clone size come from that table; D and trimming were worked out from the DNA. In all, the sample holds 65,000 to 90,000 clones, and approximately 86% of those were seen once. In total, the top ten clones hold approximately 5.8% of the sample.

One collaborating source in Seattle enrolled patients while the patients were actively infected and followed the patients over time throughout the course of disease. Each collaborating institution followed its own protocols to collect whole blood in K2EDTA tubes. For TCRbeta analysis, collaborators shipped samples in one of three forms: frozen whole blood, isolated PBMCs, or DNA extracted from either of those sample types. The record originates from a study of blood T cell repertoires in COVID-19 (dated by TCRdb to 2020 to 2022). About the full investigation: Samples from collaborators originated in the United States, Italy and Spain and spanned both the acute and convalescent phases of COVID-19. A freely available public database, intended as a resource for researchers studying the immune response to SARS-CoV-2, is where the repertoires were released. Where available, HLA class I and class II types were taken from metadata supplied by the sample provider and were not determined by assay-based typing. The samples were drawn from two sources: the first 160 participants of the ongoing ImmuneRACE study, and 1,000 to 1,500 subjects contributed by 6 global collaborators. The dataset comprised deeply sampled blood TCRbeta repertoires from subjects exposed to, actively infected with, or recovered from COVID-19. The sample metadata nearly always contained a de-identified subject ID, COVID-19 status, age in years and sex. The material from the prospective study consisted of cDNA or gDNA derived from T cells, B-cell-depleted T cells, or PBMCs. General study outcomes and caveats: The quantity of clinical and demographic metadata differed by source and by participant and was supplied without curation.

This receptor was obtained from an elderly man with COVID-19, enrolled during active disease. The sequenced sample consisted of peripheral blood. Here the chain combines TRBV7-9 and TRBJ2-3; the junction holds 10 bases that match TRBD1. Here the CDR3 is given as CASSIRTGGRTDTQYF. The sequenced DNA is TGTGCCAGCAGCATACGGACAGGGGGAAGAACAGATACGCAGTATTTT. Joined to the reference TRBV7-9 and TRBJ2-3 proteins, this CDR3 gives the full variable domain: DTGVSQNPRHKITKRGQNVTFRCDPISEHNRLYWYRQTLGQGPEFLTYFQNEAQLEKSRLLSDRFSAERPKGSFSTLEIQRTEQGDSAMYLCASSIRTGGRTDTQYFGPGTRLTVL.